The 20 T cell receptor beta chains given below trace back to one sample, sequenced in a study of T cells in Graves' hyperthyroidism and ophthalmopathy. The TCR beta CDR3 regions underwent amplification using RNA transcripts as the source. RT-PCR in the first round (using the HTBI primer set) targeted the TCR CDR3. Using its own MiXCR run on the multiplex PCR reads, TCRdb lists one record per CDR3 protein. The sample includes roughly 330,000 distinct CDR3 sequences, roughly 15% of them seen just once. The sample was blood. The receptor set was obtained from a man aged 25-45 years with Graves' hyperthyroidism.

This clonotype was counted at least ten times. In DNA form, the CDR3 reads TGTGCCAGCTCAGCGGGACTAGTATCTACAGATACGCAGTATTTT. Amino acids: CASSAGLVSTDTQYF. The V call is TRBV18, the J call TRBJ2-3; TRBD2 aligns across 8 bases. CDR1 is KGHSH and CDR2 is LQKENI in the germline V gene. CDR3 size: 15 residues. V shed 5 bases and J 3 bases; nucleotides not matched to a gene: 7.

This clonotype appeared a few times. V and J are TRBV6-6 and TRBJ2-2; D may be TRBD2 (5 bases). The V gene's germline CDR1 is MNHNY and CDR2 SVGAGI (reference sequence). The CDR3 consists of 16 residues. V dropped 0 bases and J dropped 4 bases, with 12 bases sitting between them. The CDR3, as DNA: TGTGCCAGCAGTTACTCCGGTAGGGCGGGCACCGGGGAGCTGTTTTTT. Its translation is CASSYSGRAGTGELFF.

The chain is built from TRBV6-1 and TRBJ1-1; no reliable D call. Germline V lookup: CDR1 MNHNS, CDR2 SASEGT. CDR3 size: 13 residues. V was clipped by 7 bases and J by 1 base, with 10 bases between them. This CDR3 reads CASTQQPNTEAFF. CDR3 nucleotides: TGTGCCAGCACCCAGCAGCCGAACACTGAAGCTTTCTTT.

This clonotype was observed a few times. This chain uses TRBV5-1 with TRBJ2-3, with D perhaps matching TRBD1 or TRBD2 (5 bases each). The germline V gene encodes CDR1 SGHRS and CDR2 YFSETQ. V shed 3 bases and J shed 8 bases, with 22 bases lying between them. The CDR3 is 16 residues long. CDR3 sequence reads: CASSSRGLATISTQYF. The DNA for the CDR3 is TGCGCCAGCAGCTCGAGGGGCCTAGCAACAATAAGTACGCAGTATTTT.

CDR3: CASSPGTGLKTQYF. The DNA for the CDR3 is TGTGCCAGCTCACCTGGGACAGGGCTGAAGACCCAGTACTTC. The V call is TRBV18, the J call TRBJ2-5, with TRBD1 matching 9 bases. J lost 6 bases, V lost 3 bases, and 5 bases had no gene match. Germline assignment: CDR1 KGHSH and CDR2 LQKENI. The CDR3 has 14 residues.

For this clonotype: A much more abundant neighbour one base away suggests this may be a read error. The chain couples TRBV12-3 or TRBV12-4 to TRBJ2-2; D uncertain. The ends were cut back, 8 bases at V and 8 bases at J, with 18 bases in the middle. There are 14 residues in the CDR3. The CDR3 DNA is TGTGCCAGCGGAACGGACGTGACCCCGGGGGAGCTGTTTTTT. Its protein is CASGTDVTPGELFF.

This rearrangement joins TRBV6-2 or TRBV6-3 to TRBJ2-2; no reliable D call. The ends were cut back, 6 bases at V and 2 bases at J, with 7 bases in the middle. This CDR3 has 13 residues. Germline loops: CDR1 MNHEY, CDR2 SVGEGT. The CDR3 DNA follows: TGTGCCAGCAGGCGAGAAAACACCGGGGAGCTGTTTTTT. Amino acid sequence: CASRRENTGELFF.

The CDR3 coding sequence is TGCGCCAGCAGCCCGGGACTGAGGGGCGAGCAGTACTTC. Translated: CASSPGLRGEQYF. The chain has TRBV4-1 and TRBJ2-7; D may be TRBD2 (6 bases). The CDR3 covers 13 residues. Germline V gives CDR1 MGHRA, CDR2 YSYEKL. Trimming removed 4 bases at V and 6 bases at J, with 13 bases between.

This rearrangement joins TRBV5-1 to TRBJ1-2; TRBD1 aligns across 10 bases. CDR1 and CDR2 from the germline V gene are SGHRS and YFSETQ. Trimming took 3 bases from V and 4 from J; bases not matched to a gene: 6. The CDR3 consists of 15 residues. The CDR3 protein is CASSSGQGVGYGYTF. The CDR3 DNA reads as TGCGCCAGCAGCTCTGGACAGGGGGTTGGCTATGGCTACACCTTC.

The J gene is TRBJ2-5, the V gene TRBV6-1; the match to TRBD2 covers 11 bases. The germline V gene has CDR1 MNHNS and CDR2 SASEGT. The J segment lost 4 bases and the V segment lost 6 bases, leaving 4 bases of the junction unmatched. This CDR3 spans 14 amino acids. The DNA of the CDR3 is TGTGCCAGCAGCCATGGACTAGCGGGAGAGACCCAGTACTTC. Its translation: CASSHGLAGETQYF.

This clonotype was counted between two and nine times. The rearrangement joins TRBV5-4 to TRBJ1-6; 7 nucleotides line up with TRBD1. CDR1 and CDR2 (germline): SGHNT, YYREEE (reference sequence). The CDR3 is 14 residues long. Trimming took 4 bases from V and 6 from J; bases not matched to a gene: 4. CDR3 region: CASSLDRVNSPLHF. The CDR3 DNA follows: TGTGCCAGCAGCCTAGACAGGGTTAATTCACCCCTCCACTTT.

This clonotype was observed at least ten times. This rearrangement joins TRBV2 to TRBJ1-5; 8 bases agree with TRBD1. The length of the CDR3 is 14 residues. V gave up 4 bases and J gave up 5 bases; unmatched junction bases: 4. Germline CDR1 reads SNHLY; CDR2 reads FYNNEI. For the CDR3, the DNA is TGTGCCAGCAGTGCCACAGGGGGGGATCAGCCCCAGCATTTT. It encodes CASSATGGDQPQHF. The full variable domain, with the rest looked up from reference TRBV2 and TRBJ1-5, is EPEVTQTPSHQVTQMGQEVILRCVPISNHLYFYWYRQILGQKVEFLVSFYNNEISEKSEIFDDQFSVERPDGSNFTLKIRSTKLEDSAMYFCASSATGGDQPQHFGDGTRLSIL.

This clonotype showed up many times. The junction does not match germline at one end; this may be a read error. The chain is built from TRBV7-9 and TRBJ1-1; D gene uncertain. The CDR3 length is 14 residues. Per the germline V gene, CDR1 is SEHNR and CDR2 is FQNEAQ (reference sequence). Here the CDR3 reads CASSLAGGNTEAFF. Here the CDR3 DNA reads TGCGCCAGCAGCTTGGCCGGAGGGAACACTGAAGCTTTCTTT.

This clonotype was counted ten times or more. The J gene is TRBJ2-7, the V gene TRBV30; D call uncertain. Germline loops: CDR1 GTSNPN, CDR2 SVGIG (reference sequence). The CDR3 has 12 amino acids. Deletions cut 4 bases from V and 6 bases from J, with 13 bases between. The CDR3 coding sequence is TGTGCCTGGACCGGGCCCTGGGGCGAGCAGTACTTC. Translated: CAWTGPWGEQYF.

Of note for this clonotype: Germline and junction disagree at one end, which may indicate a read error. The chain recombines TRBV3-1 with TRBJ1-1, with D perhaps matching TRBD1 (6 bases). Germline V gene sequence: CDR1 LGHDT, CDR2 YNNKEL (reference sequence). The CDR3 has 12 amino acids. CDR3: CASSQEGGHSVF. CDR3 nucleotides: TGTGCCAGCAGCCAAGAAGGGGGACATTCCGTCTTT.

In its sample, this clonotype was seen a few times. The chain links TRBV9 to TRBJ2-7; D is uncertain. V lost 0 bases and J lost 5, with 12 bases in between. CDR1 is SGDLS, CDR2 YYNGEE, per germline. The CDR3 contains 14 residues. CDR3 in amino acids: CASSVGGDGDEQYF. CDR3 in DNA: TGTGCCAGCAGCGTAGGTGGCGACGGCGACGAGCAGTACTTC.

This clonotype was counted only a few times. V is TRBV27 and J is TRBJ2-1; D might be TRBD2 (5 bases). V was clipped by 4 bases and J by 0 bases, with 13 bases between them. Germline-derived CDR1 and CDR2 are MNHEY and SMNVEV (reference sequence). The CDR3 contains 16 residues. CDR3 sequence reads: CASSSGMLSSYNEQFF. In nucleotides, the CDR3 is TGTGCCAGCAGTTCCGGGATGCTGAGCTCCTACAATGAGCAGTTCTTC.

This clonotype was seen repeatedly, ten times or more. J is TRBJ1-2 and V is TRBV12-3 or TRBV12-4, with D maybe TRBD1 (5 bases). Trimming stripped 2 bases from V and 7 bases from J, with 17 bases between. The CDR3 contains 15 residues. The CDR3: CASSLNRRDQGGYTF. CDR3 sequence (DNA): TGTGCCAGCAGTTTAAACCGGAGGGACCAAGGTGGCTACACCTTC.

The sample holds many counts of this clonotype. This chain uses TRBV9 with TRBJ2-3; TRBD1 is a possible D gene (6 bases). The CDR3 length is 15 residues. The V end lost 3 bases, the J end lost 2 bases, and 13 bases lay between the germline ends. Germline lookup yields CDR1 SGDLS and CDR2 YYNGEE. CDR3 protein: CASSGDTYYTDTQYF. In nucleotides, the CDR3 is TGTGCCAGCAGCGGGGACACCTACTACACAGATACGCAGTATTTT.

This clonotype was detected ten times or more. The J gene is TRBJ2-7, the V gene TRBV11-2; no definite D call. CDR3 length: 11 residues. Germline CDR1 and CDR2: SGHAT and FQNNGV. V shed 1 base and J shed 6 bases, with 4 bases lying between them. CDR3 in amino acids: CASSLVAEQYF. CDR3 coding DNA: TGTGCCAGCAGCTTAGTGGCCGAGCAGTACTTC.